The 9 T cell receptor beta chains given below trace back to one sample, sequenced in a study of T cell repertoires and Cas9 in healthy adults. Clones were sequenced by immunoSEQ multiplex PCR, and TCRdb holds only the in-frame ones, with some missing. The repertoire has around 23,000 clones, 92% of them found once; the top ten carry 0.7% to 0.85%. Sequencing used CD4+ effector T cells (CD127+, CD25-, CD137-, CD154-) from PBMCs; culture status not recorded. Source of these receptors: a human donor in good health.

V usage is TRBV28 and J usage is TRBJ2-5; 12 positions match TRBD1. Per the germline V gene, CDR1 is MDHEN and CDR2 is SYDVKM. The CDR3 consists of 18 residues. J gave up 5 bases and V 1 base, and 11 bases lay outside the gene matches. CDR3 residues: CASSLLGWGQGARETQYF. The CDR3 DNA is TGTGCCAGCAGTTTATTGGGCTGGGGACAGGGGGCGAGGGAGACCCAGTACTTC.

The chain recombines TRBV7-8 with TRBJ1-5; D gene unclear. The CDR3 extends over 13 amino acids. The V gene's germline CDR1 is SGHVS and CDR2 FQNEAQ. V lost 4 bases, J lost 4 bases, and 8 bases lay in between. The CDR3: CASSYSQNQPQHF. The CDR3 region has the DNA TGTGCCAGCAGCTATAGTCAGAATCAGCCCCAGCATTTT.

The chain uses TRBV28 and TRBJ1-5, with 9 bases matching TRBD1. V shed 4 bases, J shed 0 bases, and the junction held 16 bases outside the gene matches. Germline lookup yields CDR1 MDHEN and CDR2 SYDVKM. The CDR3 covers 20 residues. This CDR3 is CASSSLKTGGFSYSNQPQHF. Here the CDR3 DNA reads TGTGCCAGCAGTTCACTCAAAACAGGGGGCTTTTCCTATAGCAATCAGCCCCAGCATTTT.

CDR3 protein: CASRPGTGVSADTQYF. The CDR3 DNA follows: TGCGCCAGCAGACCCGGGACTGGCGTTTCAGCAGATACGCAGTATTTT. V gene TRBV5-1 combines with J gene TRBJ2-3, with D tentatively TRBD2 (6 bases). V was clipped by 5 bases and J by 4 bases, with 20 bases between them. The CDR3 has 16 amino acids. The germline V gene has CDR1 SGHRS and CDR2 YFSETQ.

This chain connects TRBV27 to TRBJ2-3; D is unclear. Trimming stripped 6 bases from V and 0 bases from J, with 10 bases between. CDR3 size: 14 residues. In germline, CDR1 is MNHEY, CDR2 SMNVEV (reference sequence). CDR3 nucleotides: TGTGCCAGCAGGGACGTTGCTAGCACAGATACGCAGTATTTT. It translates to CASRDVASTDTQYF.

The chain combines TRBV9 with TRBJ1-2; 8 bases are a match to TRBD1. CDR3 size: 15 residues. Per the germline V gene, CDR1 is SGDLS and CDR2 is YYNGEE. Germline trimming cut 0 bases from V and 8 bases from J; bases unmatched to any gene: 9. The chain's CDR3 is CASSVAGDRGYGYTF. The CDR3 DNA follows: TGTGCCAGCAGCGTAGCTGGAGACAGGGGATACGGCTACACCTTC. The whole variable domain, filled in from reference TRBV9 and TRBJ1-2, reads DSGVTQTPKHLITATGQRVTLRCSPRSGDLSVYWYQQSLDQGLQFLIQYYNGEERAKGNILERFSAQQFPDLHSELNLSSLELGDSALYFCASSVAGDRGYGYTFGSGTRLTVV.

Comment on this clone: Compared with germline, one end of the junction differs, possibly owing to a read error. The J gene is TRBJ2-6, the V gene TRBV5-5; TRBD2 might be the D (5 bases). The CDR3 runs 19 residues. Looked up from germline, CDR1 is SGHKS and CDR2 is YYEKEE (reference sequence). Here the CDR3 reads CASSLSGWELVAGANVLTF. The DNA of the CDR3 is TGTGCCAGCAGCTTGAGCGGTTGGGAGCTAGTAGCTGGAGCCAACGTCCTGACTTTC.

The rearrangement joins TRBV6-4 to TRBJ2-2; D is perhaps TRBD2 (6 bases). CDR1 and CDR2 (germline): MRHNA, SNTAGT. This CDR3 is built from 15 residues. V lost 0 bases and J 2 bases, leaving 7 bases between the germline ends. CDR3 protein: CASSDSGTNTGELFF. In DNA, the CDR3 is TGTGCCAGCAGTGACTCCGGGACTAACACCGGGGAGCTGTTTTTT.

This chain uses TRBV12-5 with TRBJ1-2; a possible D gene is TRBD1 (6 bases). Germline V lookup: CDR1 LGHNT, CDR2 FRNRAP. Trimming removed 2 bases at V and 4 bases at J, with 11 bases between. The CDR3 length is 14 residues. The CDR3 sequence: CASGLPGGLYGYTF. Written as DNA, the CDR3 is TGTGCTAGTGGTTTGCCGGGGGGGCTCTATGGCTACACCTTC. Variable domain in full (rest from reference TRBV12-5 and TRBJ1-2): DARVTQTPRHKVTEMGQEVTMRCQPILGHNTVFWYRQTMMQGLELLAYFRNRAPLDDSGMPKDRFSAEMPDATLATLKIQPSEPRDSAVYFCASGLPGGLYGYTFGSGTRLTVV.